A selection of T cell receptor beta chains follows, all from one sample in a study of blood T cell repertoires in COVID-19. The table came from immunoSEQ multiplex PCR; TCRdb's copy has only in-frame clones and leaves some out. The sample consists of 70,000 or so clones, around 75% of them appearing once. The sample comprised peripheral blood. These TCRs come from an older man with acute or convalescent COVID-19. CDR3s include the opening cysteine and the closing phenylalanine or tryptophan. Fields, in order: V gene, CDR3 length, clone size, J gene, D gene, CDR3 protein, CDR3 DNA. D genes are given only for firm matches. Part of the rows lack a size; the others show once, few, many or a class for expanded clones.

TRBV5-1	15	NA	TRBJ2-1	TRBD2	CASSLDVSGGNEQFF	TGCGCCAGCAGCTTGGACGTTTCGGGGGGGAATGAGCAGTTCTTC
TRBV6-6	14	once	TRBJ2-1	NA	CASSSRDINNEQFF	TGTGCCAGCAGTTCCCGGGACATAAACAATGAGCAGTTCTTC
TRBV12-3/TRBV12-4	13	NA	TRBJ2-1	NA	CASTPFRYNEQFF	TGTGCCAGCACCCCCTTCCGGTACAATGAGCAGTTCTTC
TRBV29-1	14	NA	TRBJ2-7	NA	CSVRGTGAAYEQYF	TGCAGCGTGCGGGGGACAGGTGCCGCCTACGAGCAGTACTTC
TRBV27	15	NA	TRBJ1-5	TRBD1	CASRYRGGSNQPQHF	TGTGCCAGCCGTTACAGGGGTGGAAGCAATCAGCCCCAGCATTTT
TRBV6-1	18	NA	TRBJ2-2	TRBD2	CASSDGLAGVRNTGELFF	TGTGCCAGCAGTGACGGGCTAGCGGGAGTCAGGAACACCGGGGAGCTGTTTTTT
TRBV10-3	14	NA	TRBJ2-2	TRBD2	CAISAAGDGGELFF	TGTGCCATCAGTGCGGCGGGAGACGGCGGGGAGCTGTTTTTT
TRBV4-1	15	NA	TRBJ2-5	TRBD2	CASSLAGVGQETQYF	TGCGCCAGCAGCCTAGCGGGAGTGGGACAAGAGACCCAGTACTTC
TRBV9	14	NA	TRBJ2-5	NA	CASSRGLSQETQYF	TGTGCCAGCAGTAGAGGACTGAGTCAAGAGACCCAGTACTTC
TRBV6-6	16	NA	TRBJ2-2	TRBD1	CASRDTGGANTGELFF	TGTGCCAGCAGGGATACAGGGGGCGCGAACACCGGGGAGCTGTTTTTT
TRBV19	15	NA	TRBJ2-3	TRBD2	CASMPAAGGPGTQYF	TGTGCCAGTATGCCCGCAGCGGGAGGGCCCGGTACGCAGTATTTT
TRBV25-1	12	NA	TRBJ2-2	TRBD1	CATGRDAGELFF	TGTGCGACAGGGAGAGACGCCGGGGAGCTGTTTTTT
TRBV4-2	18	NA	TRBJ2-7	TRBD2	CASSQGPSGSLNTYEQYF	TGTGCCAGCAGCCAAGGACCTAGCGGGAGTCTAAATACCTACGAGCAGTACTTC
TRBV4-2	16	NA	TRBJ2-2	TRBD2	CASSLGLAGGTGELFF	TGTGCCAGCAGCCTGGGACTAGCGGGAGGGACCGGGGAGCTGTTTTTT
TRBV7-9	13	NA	TRBJ1-2	NA	CASRSDRNYGYTF	TGTGCCAGCAGGTCCGACAGGAACTATGGCTACACCTTC
TRBV15	15	NA	TRBJ2-7	TRBD2	CATSRSGLAAYEQYF	TGTGCCACCAGCAGGTCGGGACTAGCGGCCTACGAGCAGTACTTC
TRBV11-2	16	NA	TRBJ2-2	TRBD2	CASSLAGTSQTGELFF	TGTGCCAGCAGCTTAGCGGGGACTAGCCAAACCGGGGAGCTGTTTTTT
TRBV7-2	15	NA	TRBJ1-5	NA	CATQPMGGAGQPQHF	TGTGCCACCCAGCCCATGGGGGGGGCAGGACAGCCCCAGCATTTT
TRBV7-2	13	few	TRBJ2-5	NA	CASSQDYSETQYF	TGTGCCAGCAGCCAGGACTATTCTGAGACCCAGTACTTC
TRBV6-2/TRBV6-3	12	NA	TRBJ2-1	NA	CASSPHYNEQFF	TGTGCCAGCAGCCCCCACTACAATGAGCAGTTCTTC
TRBV28	14	NA	TRBJ2-3	NA	CATAQGPSTDTQYF	TGTGCCACCGCACAGGGACCTAGCACAGATACGCAGTATTTT
TRBV24-1	13	NA	TRBJ1-5	NA	CATSWASNQPQHF	TGTGCCACAAGCTGGGCGAGCAATCAGCCCCAGCATTTT
TRBV19	16	NA	TRBJ1-3	NA	CASRPTGESSGNTIYF	TGTGCCAGTAGGCCAACGGGGGAGAGCTCTGGAAACACCATATATTTT
TRBV19	16	NA	TRBJ2-2	TRBD1	CASSIAGTGVTGELFF	TGTGCCAGTAGTATAGCCGGGACAGGGGTCACCGGGGAGCTGTTTTTT
TRBV10-3	14	NA	TRBJ2-2	TRBD1	CAISRDSNTGELFF	TGTGCCATCAGCCGGGACAGCAACACCGGGGAGCTGTTTTTT
TRBV2	14	NA	TRBJ2-5	NA	CASSLSRTGETQYF	TGTGCCAGCAGCTTGTCTAGAACAGGCGAGACCCAGTACTTC
TRBV19	16	NA	TRBJ1-1	TRBD1	CASSIGGGATSTEAFF	TGTGCCAGTAGTATAGGAGGGGGCGCGACCAGCACTGAAGCTTTCTTT
TRBV11-2	14	NA	TRBJ2-5	NA	CASSSISARETQYF	TGTGCCAGCAGTTCGATCTCAGCGAGAGAGACCCAGTACTTC
TRBV11-2	17	NA	TRBJ1-6	NA	CASSFKRTAGGERTLHF	TGTGCCAGCAGCTTTAAGCGGACGGCCGGGGGGGAGAGGACCCTCCACTTT
TRBV18	13	NA	TRBJ2-7	TRBD2	CASSPGGGDEQYF	TGTGCCAGCTCACCCGGCGGGGGAGACGAGCAGTACTTC
TRBV7-8	13	NA	TRBJ1-2	TRBD1	CASSSTGAYGYTF	TGTGCCAGCAGCTCAACAGGGGCCTATGGCTACACCTTC
TRBV28	15	NA	TRBJ1-5	TRBD1	CASRVIDRVNQPQHF	TGTGCCAGCAGGGTTATTGACAGGGTGAATCAGCCCCAGCATTTT
TRBV4-1	17	NA	TRBJ2-5	NA	CASSQGARGSRGETQYF	TGCGCCAGCAGCCAAGGCGCCCGCGGGTCCAGAGGAGAGACCCAGTACTTC
TRBV9	15	NA	TRBJ2-7	NA	CASSVGLASSHEQYF	TGTGCCAGCAGCGTAGGGTTAGCGTCGAGCCACGAGCAGTACTTC
TRBV29-1	14	NA	TRBJ2-5	NA	CSVEPPGMVETQYF	TGCAGCGTTGAACCCCCCGGGATGGTGGAGACCCAGTACTTC
TRBV11-2	15	NA	TRBJ1-2	NA	CASSLAPTGSYGYTF	TGTGCCAGCAGCTTAGCACCGACGGGAAGCTATGGCTACACCTTC
TRBV10-3	15	NA	TRBJ2-2	NA	CAIRPGLAGTGELFF	TGTGCCATCAGACCGGGACTCGCGGGGACCGGGGAGCTGTTTTTT
TRBV27	14	NA	TRBJ2-1	NA	CASSLSRGYNEQFF	TGTGCCAGCAGTTTATCGCGAGGGTACAATGAGCAGTTCTTC
TRBV6-5	16	once	TRBJ2-2	TRBD2	CASSYSSGRAWGELFF	TGTGCCAGCAGTTACTCTAGCGGGAGGGCCTGGGGGGAGCTGTTTTTT
TRBV9	15	NA	TRBJ2-1	TRBD2	CASSLGTSANNEQFF	TGTGCCAGCAGCCTCGGGACTAGCGCAAACAATGAGCAGTTCTTC
TRBV19	14	once	TRBJ2-1	TRBD2	CASSISGRYNEQFF	TGTGCCAGTAGTATAAGCGGGAGATACAATGAGCAGTTCTTC
TRBV5-6	16	NA	TRBJ2-3	TRBD2	CASSGTSGRAGYTQYF	TGTGCCAGCAGCGGGACTAGCGGGAGGGCCGGGTATACGCAGTATTTT
TRBV7-9	14	NA	TRBJ2-7	NA	CASSLAWTRGEQYF	TGTGCCAGCAGCTTAGCGTGGACTCGGGGGGAGCAGTACTTC
TRBV29-1	16	NA	TRBJ2-6	TRBD1	CSVAGTGDLGANVLTF	TGCAGCGTAGCCGGGACAGGGGATCTTGGGGCCAACGTCCTGACTTTC
TRBV28	14	once	TRBJ1-4	NA	CASSQRVEREKLFF	TGTGCCAGCTCACAGAGGGTGGAGCGTGAAAAACTGTTTTTT
TRBV27	12	NA	TRBJ2-3	NA	CASSPRQYTQYF	TGTGCCAGCAGTCCTCGACAATATACGCAGTATTTT
TRBV28	15	NA	TRBJ1-5	TRBD1	CASSTGTASNQPQHF	TGTGCCAGCAGTACCGGGACAGCTAGCAATCAGCCCCAGCATTTT
TRBV7-2	14	NA	TRBJ2-7	NA	CASSLAGGPYEQYF	TGTGCCAGCAGCTTAGCGGGGGGACCCTACGAGCAGTACTTC